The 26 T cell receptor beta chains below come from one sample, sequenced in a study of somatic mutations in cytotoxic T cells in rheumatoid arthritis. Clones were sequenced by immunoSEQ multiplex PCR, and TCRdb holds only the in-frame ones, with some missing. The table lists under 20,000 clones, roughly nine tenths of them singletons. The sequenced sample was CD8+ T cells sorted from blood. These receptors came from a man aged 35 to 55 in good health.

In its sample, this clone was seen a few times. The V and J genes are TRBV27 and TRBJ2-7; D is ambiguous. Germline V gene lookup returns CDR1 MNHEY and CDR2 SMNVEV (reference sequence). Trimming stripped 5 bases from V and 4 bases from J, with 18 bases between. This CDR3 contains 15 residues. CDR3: CASSRLGPSRYEQYF. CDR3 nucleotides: TGTGCCAGCAGTCGCCTAGGCCCCTCTCGATACGAGCAGTACTTC.

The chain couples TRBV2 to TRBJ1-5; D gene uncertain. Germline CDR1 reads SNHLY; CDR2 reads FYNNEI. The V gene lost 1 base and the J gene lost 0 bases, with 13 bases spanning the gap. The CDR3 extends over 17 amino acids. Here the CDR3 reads CASSEEFTSYSNQPQHF. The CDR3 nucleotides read TGTGCCAGCAGTGAAGAGTTCACTAGTTATAGCAATCAGCCCCAGCATTTT.

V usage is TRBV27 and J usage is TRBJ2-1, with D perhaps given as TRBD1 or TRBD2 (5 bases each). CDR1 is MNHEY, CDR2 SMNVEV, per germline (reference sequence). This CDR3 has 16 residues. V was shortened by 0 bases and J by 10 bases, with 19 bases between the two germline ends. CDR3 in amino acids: CASSLSGLAPAREQFF. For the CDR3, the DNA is TGTGCCAGCAGTTTATCGGGGCTAGCCCCGGCACGGGAGCAGTTCTTC.

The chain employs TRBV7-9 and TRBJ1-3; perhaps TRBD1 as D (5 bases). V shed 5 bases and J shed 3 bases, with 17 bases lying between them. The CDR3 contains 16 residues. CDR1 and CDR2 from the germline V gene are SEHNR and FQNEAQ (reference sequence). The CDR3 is CASSERDAGFGNTIYF. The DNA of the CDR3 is TGTGCCAGCAGCGAGAGGGACGCTGGTTTTGGAAACACCATATATTTT.

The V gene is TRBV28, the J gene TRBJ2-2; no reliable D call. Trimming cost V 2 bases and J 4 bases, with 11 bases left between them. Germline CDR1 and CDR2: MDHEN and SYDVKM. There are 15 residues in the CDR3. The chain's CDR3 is CASSLEPRTTGELFF. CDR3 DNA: TGTGCCAGCAGTTTAGAACCCCGAACCACCGGGGAGCTGTTTTTT.

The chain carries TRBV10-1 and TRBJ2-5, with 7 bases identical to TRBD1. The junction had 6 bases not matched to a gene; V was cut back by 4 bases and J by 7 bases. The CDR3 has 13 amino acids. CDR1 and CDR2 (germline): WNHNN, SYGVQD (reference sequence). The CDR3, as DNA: TGCGCCAGCAGTGTGACAGGGTTAGGGACCCAGTACTTC. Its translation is CASSVTGLGTQYF.

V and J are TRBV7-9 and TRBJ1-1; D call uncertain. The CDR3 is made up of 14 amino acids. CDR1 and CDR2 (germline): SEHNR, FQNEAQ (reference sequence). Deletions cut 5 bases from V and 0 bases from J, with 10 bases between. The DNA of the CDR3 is TGTGCCAGCAGCCCCTTGGGGTTGAACACTGAAGCTTTCTTT. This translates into CASSPLGLNTEAFF. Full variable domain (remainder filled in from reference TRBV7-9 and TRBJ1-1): DTGVSQNPRHKITKRGQNVTFRCDPISEHNRLYWYRQTLGQGPEFLTYFQNEAQLEKSRLLSDRFSAERPKGSFSTLEIQRTEQGDSAMYLCASSPLGLNTEAFFGQGTRLTVV.

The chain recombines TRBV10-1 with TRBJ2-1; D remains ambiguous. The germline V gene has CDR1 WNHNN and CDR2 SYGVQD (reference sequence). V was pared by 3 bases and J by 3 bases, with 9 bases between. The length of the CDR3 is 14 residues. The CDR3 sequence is CASSEIGSYNEQFF. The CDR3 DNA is TGCGCCAGCAGTGAAATTGGCAGCTACAATGAGCAGTTCTTC.

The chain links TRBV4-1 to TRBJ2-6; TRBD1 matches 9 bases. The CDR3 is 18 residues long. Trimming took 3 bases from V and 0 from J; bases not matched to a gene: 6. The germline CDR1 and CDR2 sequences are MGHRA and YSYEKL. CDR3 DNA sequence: TGCGCCAGCAGCCAGTGGACAGGGGCCGCCTCTGGGGCCAACGTCCTGACTTTC. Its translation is CASSQWTGAASGANVLTF.

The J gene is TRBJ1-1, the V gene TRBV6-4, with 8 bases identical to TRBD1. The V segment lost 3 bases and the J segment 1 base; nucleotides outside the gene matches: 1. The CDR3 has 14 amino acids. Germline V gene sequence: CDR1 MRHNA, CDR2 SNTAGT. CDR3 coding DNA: TGTGCCAGCAGTGAGGGGACAGGGAACACTGAAGCTTTCTTT. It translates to CASSEGTGNTEAFF.

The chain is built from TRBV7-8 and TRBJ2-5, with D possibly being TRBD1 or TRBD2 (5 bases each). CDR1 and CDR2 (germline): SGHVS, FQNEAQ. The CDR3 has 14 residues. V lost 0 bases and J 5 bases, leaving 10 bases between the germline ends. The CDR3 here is CASSLARGPETQYF. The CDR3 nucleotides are TGTGCCAGCAGCTTAGCACGGGGCCCGGAGACCCAGTACTTC.

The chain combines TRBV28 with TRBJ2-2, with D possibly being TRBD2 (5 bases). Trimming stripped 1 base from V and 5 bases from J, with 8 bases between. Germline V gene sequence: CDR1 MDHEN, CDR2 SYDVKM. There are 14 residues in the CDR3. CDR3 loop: CASSLSGETGELFF. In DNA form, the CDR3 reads TGTGCCAGCAGTTTATCTGGGGAGACCGGGGAGCTGTTTTTT.

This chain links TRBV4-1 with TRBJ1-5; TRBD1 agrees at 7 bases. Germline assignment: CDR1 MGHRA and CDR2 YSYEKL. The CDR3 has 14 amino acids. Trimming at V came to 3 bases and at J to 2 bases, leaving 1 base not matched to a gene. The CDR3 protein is CASSHGTGNQPQHF. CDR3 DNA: TGCGCCAGCAGCCACGGGACAGGCAATCAGCCCCAGCATTTT.

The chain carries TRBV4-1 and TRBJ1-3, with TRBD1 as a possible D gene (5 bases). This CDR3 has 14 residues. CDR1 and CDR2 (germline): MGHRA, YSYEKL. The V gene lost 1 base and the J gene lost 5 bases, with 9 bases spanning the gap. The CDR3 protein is CASSQGPGRNTIYF. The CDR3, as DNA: TGCGCCAGCAGCCAAGGGCCGGGGCGAAACACCATATATTTT.

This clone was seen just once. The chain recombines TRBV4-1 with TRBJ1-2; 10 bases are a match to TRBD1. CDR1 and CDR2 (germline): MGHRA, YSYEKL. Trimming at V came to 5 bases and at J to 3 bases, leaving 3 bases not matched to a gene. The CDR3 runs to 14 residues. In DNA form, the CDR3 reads TGCGCCAGCAGCGTCGGGACAGGGGACTATGGCTACACCTTC. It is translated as CASSVGTGDYGYTF.

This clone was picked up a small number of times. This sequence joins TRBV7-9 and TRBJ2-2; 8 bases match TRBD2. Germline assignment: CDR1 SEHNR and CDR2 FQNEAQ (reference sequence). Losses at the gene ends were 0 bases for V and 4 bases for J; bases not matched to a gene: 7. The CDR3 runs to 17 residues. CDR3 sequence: CASSLARNSGTTGELFF. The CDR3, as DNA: TGTGCCAGCAGCTTAGCGCGGAATAGCGGGACCACCGGGGAGCTGTTTTTT.

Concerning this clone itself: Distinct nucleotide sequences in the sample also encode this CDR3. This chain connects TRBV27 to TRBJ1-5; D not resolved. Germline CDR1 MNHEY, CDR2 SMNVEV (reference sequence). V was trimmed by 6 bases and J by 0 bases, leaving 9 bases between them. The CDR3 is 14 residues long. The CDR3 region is CASSSQYSNQPQHF. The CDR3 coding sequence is TGTGCCAGCAGCAGCCAGTATAGCAATCAGCCCCAGCATTTT.

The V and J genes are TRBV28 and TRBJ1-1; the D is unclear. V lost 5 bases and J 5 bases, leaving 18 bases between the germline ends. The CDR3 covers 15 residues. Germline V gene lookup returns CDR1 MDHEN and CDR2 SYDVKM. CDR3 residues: CASSPRGVGGTEAFF. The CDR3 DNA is TGTGCCAGCAGTCCCCGAGGAGTGGGTGGTACTGAAGCTTTCTTT.

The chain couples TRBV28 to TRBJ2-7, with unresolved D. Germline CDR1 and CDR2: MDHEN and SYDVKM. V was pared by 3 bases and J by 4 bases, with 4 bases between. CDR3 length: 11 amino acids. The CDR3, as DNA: TGTGCCAGCAGTTTGGGGTACGAGCAGTACTTC. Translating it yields CASSLGYEQYF.

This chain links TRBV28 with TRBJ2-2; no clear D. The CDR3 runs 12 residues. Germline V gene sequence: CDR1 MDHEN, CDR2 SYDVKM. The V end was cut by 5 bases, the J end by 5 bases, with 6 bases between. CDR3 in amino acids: CASSPLTGELFF. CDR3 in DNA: TGTGCCAGCAGTCCGCTGACCGGGGAGCTGTTTTTT.

For the CDR3, the DNA is TGTGCCAGCAGCTTAGCGATCGGGAGGGCCAACGAGCAGTACTTC. Amino acid sequence: CASSLAIGRANEQYF. V usage is TRBV7-8 and J usage is TRBJ2-7; TRBD2 agrees at 8 bases. CDR1 is SGHVS, CDR2 FQNEAQ, per germline. V was clipped by 0 bases and J by 5 bases; unmatched bases: 6. CDR3 length equals 15 residues.

The CDR3 sequence: CASSVGGGGATDTQYF. In nucleotides, the CDR3 is TGTGCCAGCAGCGTAGGCGGGGGCGGGGCGACAGATACGCAGTATTTT. The chain recombines TRBV9 with TRBJ2-3; D is possibly TRBD2 (7 bases). V was cut by 0 bases and J by 3 bases, with 14 bases left in between. Germline loops: CDR1 SGDLS, CDR2 YYNGEE. This CDR3 region has 16 residues.

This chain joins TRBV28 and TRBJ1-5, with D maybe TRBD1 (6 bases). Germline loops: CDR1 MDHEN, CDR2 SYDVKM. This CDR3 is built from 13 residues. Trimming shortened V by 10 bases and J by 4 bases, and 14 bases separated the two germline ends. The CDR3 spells CATGTWQNQPQHF. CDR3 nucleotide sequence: TGTGCCACCGGGACATGGCAAAATCAGCCCCAGCATTTT.

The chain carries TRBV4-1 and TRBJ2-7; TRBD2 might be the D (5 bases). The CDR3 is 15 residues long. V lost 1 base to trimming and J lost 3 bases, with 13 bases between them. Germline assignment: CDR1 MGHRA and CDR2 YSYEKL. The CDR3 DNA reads TGCGCCAGCAGCCAAGCTGGAGGCTGGAACTACGAGCAGTACTTC. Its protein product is CASSQAGGWNYEQYF.

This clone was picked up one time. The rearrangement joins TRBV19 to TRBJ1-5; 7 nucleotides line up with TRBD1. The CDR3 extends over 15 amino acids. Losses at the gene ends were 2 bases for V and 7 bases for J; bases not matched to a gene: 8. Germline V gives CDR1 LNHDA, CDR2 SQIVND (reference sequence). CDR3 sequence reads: CASSINAGGIQPQHF. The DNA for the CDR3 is TGTGCCAGTAGTATAAACGCAGGGGGAATCCAGCCCCAGCATTTT.

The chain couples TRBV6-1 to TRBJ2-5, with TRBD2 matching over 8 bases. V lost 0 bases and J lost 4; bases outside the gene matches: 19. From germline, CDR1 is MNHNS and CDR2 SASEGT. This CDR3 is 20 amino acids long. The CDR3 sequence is CASSEAVGGRERELGETQYF. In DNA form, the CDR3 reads TGTGCCAGCAGTGAAGCTGTCGGGGGGCGGGAGCGGGAGTTGGGAGAGACCCAGTACTTC.